This TCR beta chain comes out of a study of vaccination effects on CD4 cells after COVID-19. Findings and caveats of the study: Common cold coronavirus cross-reactivity was shown by only 1 of 255 vaccine-induced clones in healthy vaccinees. Early post-infection timepoints were missing from the study, which also had few convalescent patients.

Before sequencing, viral peptide pools were used by the ViraFEST assay to expand antigen-specific CD4+ T cells. Cultured cells yielded isolated CD4+ T cells after more than nine days. The cohort was immunized with two doses of either the BNT162b2 or mRNA-1273 vaccine. Method: immunoSEQ multiplex PCR; TCRdb's copy keeps in-frame clones and lacks some. The repertoire holds about 35,000 clones, with around 80% as singletons. Turning to this clone: Its antigen is not known.

CDR3 length: 19 amino acids. The V and J ends lost 3 bases and 7 bases, in that order; junction bases with no gene match: 17. Germline assignment: CDR1 SGHRS and CDR2 YFSETQ. The receptor was isolated from a human donor who received a COVID-19 vaccine. Some clones in this sample may be carry-over from other donors' samples. The V call is TRBV5-1, the J call TRBJ1-6; 9 bases agree with TRBD1. The source was CD4+ T cells from PBMCs cultured with HCoV-NL63 spike peptides, collected after COVID-19 vaccination. In DNA form, the CDR3 reads TGCGCCAGCAGCTCCACCGGGACAGGGACCCCCATTGGAAATTCACCCCTCCACTTT. This sequence encodes CASSSTGTGTPIGNSPLHF. The entire variable domain, with the rest obtained from reference TRBV5-1 and TRBJ1-6, is as follows: KAGVTQTPRYLIKTRGQQVTLSCSPISGHRSVSWYQQTPGQGLQFLFEYFSETQRNKGNFPGRFSGRQFSNSRSEMNVSTLELGDSALYLCASSSTGTGTPIGNSPLHFGNGTRLTVT.